This TCR beta chain was profiled in a study of T cells in Graves' hyperthyroidism and ophthalmopathy. Subjects with ophthalmopathy showed a Clinical Activity Score no lower than 3, a NOSPECS grade no lower than 4, and a duration shorter than 3 months. Extraction of PBMCs used roughly 10 ml of fresh peripheral blood. Germline V lookup: CDR1 WSHSY, CDR2 SAAADI. The CDR3 has 14 amino acids. V lost 5 bases, J lost 3 bases, and 2 bases stayed unmatched. This clonotype has a count of ten or more. Researchers took RNA transcripts and amplified the TCR beta CDR3 regions from them. With the HTBI primer set, the TCR CDR3 went through a first round of RT-PCR. TCRdb reprocessed the multiplex PCR reads with MiXCR, giving one entry per CDR3 protein. The profile shows more than 350,000 distinct CDR3 sequences, roughly 15% of them singletons.

The sample comprised blood. J is TRBJ2-7 and V is TRBV10-2; 12 positions agree with TRBD2. The sequence was obtained from a woman between 55 and 75 years old with Graves' ophthalmopathy. CDR3 in amino acids: CASSLAGGHYEQYF. CDR3 DNA sequence: TGCGCCAGCAGTCTAGCGGGAGGGCACTACGAGCAGTACTTC.